This T cell receptor (beta chain) was captured in a study of T cells in Graves' hyperthyroidism and ophthalmopathy. This clonotype was detected ten times or more. TCR beta CDR3 sequences were amplified from RNA transcripts. The TCR CDR3 was amplified in a first-round RT-PCR using the HTBI primer set. TCRdb independently ran MiXCR on the multiplex PCR reads; one entry per CDR3 protein. This table holds about 740,000 distinct CDR3 sequences, around 15% found once. The study left out patients who had uncontrolled infection, other autoimmune disease, pregnancy or lactation. The authors obtained PBMCs from more than 8 ml of fresh peripheral blood. V dropped 3 bases and J dropped 0 bases, with 8 bases sitting between them. The CDR3 has 14 amino acids. The germline V gene has CDR1 MDHEN and CDR2 SYDVKM.

This chain joins TRBV28 and TRBJ1-1; no reliable D call. The sequence derives from a woman under 30 with Graves' hyperthyroidism. Sequenced: blood. CDR3: CASSFGLLNTEAFF. The CDR3 nucleotides are TGTGCCAGCAGTTTCGGACTCTTGAACACTGAAGCTTTCTTT. Drawing the rest from reference TRBV28 and TRBJ1-1, the complete variable domain is DVKVTQSSRYLVKRTGEKVFLECVQDMDHENMFWYRQDPGLGLRLIYFSYDVKMKEKGDIPEGYSVSREKKERFSLILESASTNQTSMYLCASSFGLLNTEAFFGQGTRLTVV.